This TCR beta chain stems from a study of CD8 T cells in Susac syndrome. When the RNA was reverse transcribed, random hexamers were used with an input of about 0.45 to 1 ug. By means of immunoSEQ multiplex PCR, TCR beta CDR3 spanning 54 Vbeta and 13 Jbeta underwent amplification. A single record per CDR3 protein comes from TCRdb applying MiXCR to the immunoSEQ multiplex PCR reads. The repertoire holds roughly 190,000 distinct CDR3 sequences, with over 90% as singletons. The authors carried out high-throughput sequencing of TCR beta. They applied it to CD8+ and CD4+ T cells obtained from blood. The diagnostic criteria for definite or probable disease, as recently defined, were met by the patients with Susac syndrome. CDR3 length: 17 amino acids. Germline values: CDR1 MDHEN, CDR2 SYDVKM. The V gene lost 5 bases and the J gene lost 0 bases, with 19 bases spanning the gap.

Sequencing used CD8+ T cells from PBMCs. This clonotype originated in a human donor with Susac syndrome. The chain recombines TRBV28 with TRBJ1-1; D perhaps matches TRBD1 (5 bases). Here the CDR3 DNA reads TGTGCCAGCAGTCCACGCAGGGTGGGCTCCATGAACACTGAAGCTTTCTTT. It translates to CASSPRRVGSMNTEAFF.